Described below is a single T cell receptor (beta chain) sequence and its context. Its antigen is unknown. The data originate from a study of blood T cells in healthy people across ages. Whole-study findings and limits: Naive CD4+ cell counts and diversity both ran higher in long-lived than in aged donors.

Germline CDR1 reads SNHLY; CDR2 reads FYNNEI. This CDR3 has 15 residues. The J segment lost 3 bases and the V segment lost 5 bases, leaving 6 bases of the junction unmatched. Using a J-beta primer mix together with a sample-barcoded 5' primer, a second PCR was run for about 6 to 11 cycles. TCRdb processed the 5' RACE reads anew with MiXCR; each CDR3 protein has one entry. In the table there are some 1.8 million distinct CDR3 sequences, roughly two fifths of which are singletons. J is TRBJ2-1 and V is TRBV2; TRBD2 agrees at 8 bases. This clonotype originated in a human donor in good health. Sequences were obtained from blood. CDR3: CASSTGGAVYNEQFF. CDR3 in DNA: TGTGCCAGCAGTACGGGGGGGGCGGTCTACAATGAGCAGTTCTTC.